This TCR beta chain was obtained from a study of T cells after yellow fever vaccination. Conversion of TCR transcripts into cDNA relied on 5'RACE template switching, which added a universal primer site and UMIs. TCRdb redid the calling of the 5' RACE reads with MiXCR, one entry per CDR3 protein. The sample consists of around 610,000 distinct CDR3 sequences, approximately 13% of them appearing once. Per the germline V gene, CDR1 is LGHDT and CDR2 is YNNKEL (reference sequence). V was shortened by 4 bases and J by 7 bases, with 8 bases between the two germline ends. CDR3 length: 11 residues. The receptor was derived from a man aged 30 to 45 who received the YFV17D yellow fever vaccine. The sample was PBMCs, taken on the day of the yellow fever booster vaccination. The chain is built from TRBV3-1 and TRBJ2-7, with D uncertain. Here the CDR3 reads CASSRGEEQYF. The CDR3 DNA sequence: TGTGCCAGCAGCCGAGGTGAGGAGCAGTACTTC.